The source of this T cell receptor (beta chain) is a study of cytomegalovirus exposure and HLA in healthy donors. The study's findings and limits: Immune exposure data for these donors was limited to CMV serostatus.

PCR used 60 Vbeta primers and 13 Jbeta primers. The method was immunoSEQ multiplex PCR; TCRdb's version includes in-frame clones alone and lacks a portion of them. The sample lists some 120,000 clones; roughly 80% were seen once. To note about this clone: Antigen: not known.

CDR1 SGDLS and CDR2 YYNGEE come from the germline V gene. Trimming took off 0 bases at V and 6 bases at J, with 15 bases between the two ends. The CDR3 consists of 16 residues. The origin of this receptor is a man aged 30 to 45 in good health and CMV-seronegative. Source material: PBMCs. The gene calls are TRBV9 and TRBJ1-4; D call uncertain. The CDR3 here is CASSVDQEAIDEKLFF. CDR3 in DNA: TGTGCCAGCAGCGTAGATCAGGAGGCGATCGATGAAAAACTGTTTTTT.